The T cell receptor (beta chain) under discussion was sequenced for a study of blood T cell repertoires in COVID-19. As for the study in general: The United States, Italy and Spain provided the acute and convalescent COVID-19 samples. T cells, B-cell-depleted T cells, or PBMCs supplied cDNA or gDNA.

In the source study's methods: Researchers report that nucleated cell counts were estimated from reference gene primer amplification. The table came from immunoSEQ multiplex PCR; TCRdb's copy has only in-frame clones and leaves some out. The V and J calls and the clone size are those of that table, but D and trimming were determined from the DNA. This sample carries some 270,000 clones, roughly 89% of them seen once, and the ten largest clones take around 0.84%. The V and J ends lost 4 bases and 4 bases, in that order; junction bases with no gene match: 11. The germline gives CDR1 MNHEY, CDR2 SMNVEV (reference sequence). The CDR3 has 17 amino acids.

The TCR was taken from a man aged 25-45 years with acute or convalescent COVID-19. The sample consisted of peripheral blood. V gene TRBV27 combines with J gene TRBJ2-3, with TRBD2 identical over 10 bases. CDR3 nucleotide sequence: TGTGCCAGCAGTTCCCCCCTTCTAGCGGGGGTCTCAGATACGCAGTATTTT. Amino acids: CASSSPLLAGVSDTQYF.